A single sample is the source of the 12 T cell receptor beta chains below, sequenced in a study of blood T cell repertoires in COVID-19. TCRdb keeps only in-frame clones here, not all; method: immunoSEQ multiplex PCR. The profile shows 200,000 to 250,000 clones, roughly 84% of them singletons. The sample taken for sequencing was peripheral blood. These receptors came from a man aged 45-65 years who had recovered from COVID-19.

The rearrangement joins TRBV3-1 (or the pseudogene TRBV3-2) to TRBJ2-7; no firm D call. CDR3 length equals 15 residues. With 1 base removed from V and 0 bases from J, the gap between germline ends came to 10 bases. In germline, CDR1 is LGHDT, CDR2 YNNKEL (reference sequence). As DNA, the CDR3 is TGTGCCAGCAGCCAAGTGGCACGGAGCTCCTACGAGCAGTACTTC. This translates into CASSQVARSSYEQYF.

V and J are TRBV11-2 and TRBJ2-7; tentatively, D is TRBD2 (7 bases). V lost 4 bases and J lost 5, with 18 bases in between. Per germline, CDR1 SGHAT and CDR2 FQNNGV. This CDR3 region has 15 residues. CDR3 in amino acids: CASSSGGGQGNEQYF. The DNA of the CDR3 is TGTGCCAGCAGCTCGGGGGGCGGGCAGGGAAACGAGCAGTACTTC.

The chain recombines TRBV2 with TRBJ1-5, with D possibly TRBD1 on 5 matching bases. Germline V gene sequence: CDR1 SNHLY, CDR2 FYNNEI. The V end lost 0 bases, the J end lost 7 bases, and 16 bases lay between the germline ends. This CDR3 contains 16 residues. Here the CDR3 DNA reads TGTGCCAGCAGTGAAGCGCTGGTAAGGGGCGGCCAGCCCCAGCATTTT. It is translated as CASSEALVRGGQPQHF. Complete variable domain (other parts from reference TRBV2 and TRBJ1-5): EPEVTQTPSHQVTQMGQEVILRCVPISNHLYFYWYRQILGQKVEFLVSFYNNEISEKSEIFDDQFSVERPDGSNFTLKIRSTKLEDSAMYFCASSEALVRGGQPQHFGDGTRLSIL.

The chain couples TRBV19 to TRBJ1-5; possible D gene TRBD1, 6 bases. The CDR3 is made up of 15 amino acids. The germline V gene has CDR1 LNHDA and CDR2 SQIVND (reference sequence). Trimming stripped 10 bases from V and 1 base from J, with 17 bases between. CDR3 in amino acids: CATNPGQVSNQPQHF. In nucleotides, the CDR3 is TGTGCCACGAATCCGGGACAAGTAAGCAATCAGCCCCAGCATTTT.

This chain connects TRBV6-1 to TRBJ2-7, with D tentatively TRBD2 (6 bases). CDR1 and CDR2 (germline): MNHNS, SASEGT. The V gene lost 2 bases and the J gene lost 4 bases, with 12 bases spanning the gap. This CDR3 region has 14 residues. This CDR3 is CASSESDYLYEQYF. DNA of the CDR3: TGTGCCAGCAGTGAATCGGACTACCTATACGAGCAGTACTTC.

The V gene is TRBV9, the J gene TRBJ2-7; TRBD2 agrees at 14 bases. The germline CDR1 and CDR2 sequences are SGDLS and YYNGEE. The CDR3 loop spans 15 amino acids. V trimming: 1 base; J trimming: 7 bases; junction bases outside the gene matches: 4. CDR3 DNA: TGTGCCAGCAGCGTACAGGGACTAGCGGGAGAAGAGCAGTACTTC. As protein: CASSVQGLAGEEQYF.

This chain connects TRBV24-1 to TRBJ2-7; 9 positions agree with TRBD2. V was clipped by 3 bases and J by 7 bases; unmatched bases: 9. The V gene's germline CDR1 is KGHDR and CDR2 SFDVKD. The CDR3 is made up of 15 amino acids. The CDR3 region is CATSDPNSGRGEQYF. The CDR3, as DNA: TGTGCCACCAGTGATCCGAATAGCGGGAGAGGGGAGCAGTACTTC.

J is TRBJ1-1 and V is TRBV5-1, with D tentatively TRBD1 (5 bases). The CDR3 loop spans 16 amino acids. The V gene lost 4 bases and the J gene lost 1 base, with 17 bases spanning the gap. Germline V gene sequence: CDR1 SGHRS, CDR2 YFSETQ. The CDR3 DNA reads as TGCGCCAGCAGCCCCGTCATAGGGGTGGGGAACACTGAAGCTTTCTTT. Its translation is CASSPVIGVGNTEAFF.

The rearrangement links TRBV18 to TRBJ2-7; D is perhaps TRBD1 (5 bases). Looked up from germline, CDR1 is KGHSH and CDR2 is LQKENI. This CDR3 spans 14 amino acids. V lost 4 bases and J lost 5, with 15 bases in between. The CDR3 region is CASSRTWGSDEQYF. The CDR3 nucleotides read TGTGCCAGCTCACGGACATGGGGTTCCGACGAGCAGTACTTC. The full variable domain, in which reference TRBV18 and TRBJ2-7 provide the parts outside the CDR3, is NAGVMQNPRHLVRRRGQEARLRCSPMKGHSHVYWYRQLPEEGLKFMVYLQKENIIDESGMPKERFSAEFPKEGPSILRIQQVVRGDSAAYFCASSRTWGSDEQYFGPGTRLTVT.

The rearrangement joins TRBV28 to TRBJ1-1; D is undetermined. Germline CDR1 reads MDHEN; CDR2 reads SYDVKM. V shed 2 bases and J shed 6 bases, with 13 bases lying between them. This CDR3 has 14 residues. Here the CDR3 DNA reads TGTGCCAGCAGTTTAATAGCGGCATACGCTGAAGCTTTCTTT. Protein product: CASSLIAAYAEAFF.

The chain carries TRBV19 and TRBJ2-7; D is possibly TRBD2 (7 bases). The CDR3 has 14 amino acids. Germline values: CDR1 LNHDA, CDR2 SQIVND (reference sequence). V was pared by 7 bases and J by 5 bases, with 18 bases between. The CDR3 bases are TGTGCCAGTAAGGAGGGGGGAGGGCCCCACGAGCAGTACTTC. This gives the protein CASKEGGGPHEQYF. Full variable domain (missing parts from reference TRBV19 and TRBJ2-7): DGGITQSPKYLFRKEGQNVTLSCEQNLNHDAMYWYRQDPGQGLRLIYYSQIVNDFQKGDIAEGYSVSREKKESFPLTVTSAQKNPTAFYLCASKEGGGPHEQYFGPGTRLTVT.

The V call is TRBV27, the J call TRBJ2-2; a weak D match, TRBD2 (7 bases). The length of the CDR3 is 20 residues. Looked up from germline, CDR1 is MNHEY and CDR2 is SMNVEV (reference sequence). V was trimmed by 1 base and J by 4 bases, leaving 25 bases between them. CDR3 amino acids: CASSLWAYRAGDGSTGELFF. CDR3 bases: TGTGCCAGCAGTTTATGGGCTTACAGGGCGGGGGATGGGAGCACCGGGGAGCTGTTTTTT.